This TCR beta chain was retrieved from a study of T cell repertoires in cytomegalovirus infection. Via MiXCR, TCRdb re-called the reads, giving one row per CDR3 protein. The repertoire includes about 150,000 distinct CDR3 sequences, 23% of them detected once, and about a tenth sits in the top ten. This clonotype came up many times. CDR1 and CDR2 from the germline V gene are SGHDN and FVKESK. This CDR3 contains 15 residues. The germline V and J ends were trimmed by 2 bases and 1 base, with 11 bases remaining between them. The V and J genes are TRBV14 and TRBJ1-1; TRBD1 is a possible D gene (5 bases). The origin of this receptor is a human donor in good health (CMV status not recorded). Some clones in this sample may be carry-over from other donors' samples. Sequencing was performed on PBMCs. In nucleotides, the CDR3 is TGTGCCAGCAGCCAACCCCGGGACGGGAACACTGAAGCTTTCTTT. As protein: CASSQPRDGNTEAFF.